This T cell receptor (beta chain) comes out of a study of blood T cell repertoires in COVID-19. Study summary: Samples taken during acute and convalescent COVID-19 were collected in the United States, Italy and Spain. Sources were T cells, B-cell-depleted T cells, or PBMCs; the material itself was cDNA or gDNA.

Original methodology: Nucleated cell number was recorded as an estimate derived from reference gene primer amplification. Profiled with immunoSEQ multiplex PCR; TCRdb holds only in-frame clones, not every one. The V and J calls and clone size were taken over from that table, and D and trimming were inferred from the DNA. Of 40,000 to 45,000 clones in the sample, 60% to 80% were seen once. The CDR3 sequence is 15 residues long. Germline CDR1 SGDLS, CDR2 YYNGEE. Trimming took 0 bases from V and 3 from J, leaving 11 bases between them. V and J are TRBV9 and TRBJ2-3; perhaps TRBD2 as D (5 bases). The source material was peripheral blood. The source of this sequence is a woman of 80 years or more with acute or convalescent COVID-19. CDR3 protein: CASSVDRGETDTQYF. The CDR3 DNA follows: TGTGCCAGCAGCGTAGATCGGGGAGAGACAGATACGCAGTATTTT.